Presented here are 25 T cell receptor beta chains from one specimen sequenced in a study of blood T cells in healthy people across ages. For the second PCR, which ran for roughly 6 to 12 cycles, a sample-barcoded 5' primer and a J-beta primer mix were used. MiXCR, applied by TCRdb to the 5' RACE reads, yields one record per CDR3 protein. This sample carries more than 650,000 distinct CDR3 sequences, roughly 20% of them seen once, and the ten largest clones take roughly 22%. Material for sequencing was blood. These receptor sequences come from a man aged 65 to 79 in good health.

The V and J genes are TRBV11-2 and TRBJ1-1; D might be TRBD1 (5 bases). The V gene's germline CDR1 is SGHAT and CDR2 FQNNGV. The CDR3 sequence is 18 residues long. Trimming shortened V by 5 bases and J by 6 bases, and 28 bases separated the two germline ends. Written as DNA, the CDR3 is TGTGCCAGCAGCCCCGCCCGGAGGGGAGTCCGGTTCCAGGCTGAAGCTTTCTTT. This sequence encodes CASSPARRGVRFQAEAFF.

This chain joins TRBV11-2 and TRBJ1-4, with a possible D match to TRBD1 (5 bases). The ends were cut back, 3 bases at V and 7 bases at J, with 18 bases in the middle. Germline CDR1 SGHAT, CDR2 FQNNGV. The CDR3 has 16 residues. CDR3 in DNA: TGTGCCAGCAGCTTGAATCCAGGGAGGATTGCTGAAAAACTGTTTTTT. This sequence encodes CASSLNPGRIAEKLFF.

This clonotype was found a few times. The rearrangement uses TRBV14 and TRBJ1-4; 8 positions match TRBD1. CDR3 length: 14 amino acids. With V trimmed by 4 bases and J by 10 bases, 8 bases remained unmatched. The germline CDR1 and CDR2 sequences are SGHDN and FVKESK. The CDR3 protein is CASSRQGIGGKLFF. In DNA, the CDR3 is TGTGCCAGCAGCCGACAGGGGATAGGGGGAAAACTGTTTTTT.

The table lists this clonotype with a few counts. V gene TRBV14 combines with J gene TRBJ2-1, with 7 bases fitting TRBD2. The junction had 9 bases not matched to a gene; V was cut back by 4 bases and J by 3 bases. This CDR3 comprises 16 residues. Germline CDR1 is SGHDN and CDR2 is FVKESK. The CDR3 reads CASSRYSGLDYNEQFF. CDR3 DNA: TGTGCCAGCAGCCGATATAGCGGGTTGGACTACAATGAGCAGTTCTTC. The full variable domain, rest sourced from reference TRBV14 and TRBJ2-1, is EAGVTQFPSHSVIEKGQTVTLRCDPISGHDNLYWYRRVMGKEIKFLLHFVKESKQDESGMPNNRFLAERTGGTYSTLKVQPAELEDSGVYFCASSRYSGLDYNEQFFGPGTRLTVL.

This clonotype was seen only a few times. The chain joins TRBV12-3 or TRBV12-4 to TRBJ2-1; D is ambiguous. Trimming shortened V by 3 bases and J by 1 base, and 16 bases separated the two germline ends. The CDR3 is 17 amino acids. The CDR3 loop reads CASSFSQGTTSYNEQFF. The CDR3, as DNA: TGTGCCAGCAGTTTCTCCCAAGGTACGACTTCCTACAATGAGCAGTTCTTC.

The chain uses TRBV24-1 and TRBJ2-1, with TRBD1 identical over 10 bases. The CDR3 is made up of 16 amino acids. The germline V gene encodes CDR1 KGHDR and CDR2 SFDVKD. The trim removed 2 bases at V and 7 bases at J, leaving 7 bases unmatched. Here the CDR3 reads CATSDSRQGASNEQFF. CDR3 in DNA: TGTGCCACCAGTGATTCGAGACAGGGGGCTTCGAATGAGCAGTTCTTC.

The chain links TRBV10-3 to TRBJ2-6, with a tentative D call TRBD2 (7 bases). CDR1 and CDR2 from the germline V gene are ENHRY and SYGVKD. There are 17 residues in the CDR3. V was trimmed by 3 bases and J by 0 bases, leaving 12 bases between them. CDR3 sequence: CAISERGGDSGANVLTF. In nucleotides, the CDR3 is TGTGCCATCAGTGAAAGGGGGGGGGACTCTGGGGCCAACGTCCTGACTTTC.

V is TRBV6-1 and J is TRBJ2-5; 7 bases map to TRBD2. V dropped 9 bases and J dropped 3; count of bases not matched to a gene: 10. Germline CDR1 is MNHNS and CDR2 is SASEGT. There are 14 residues in the CDR3. CDR3 coding DNA: TGTGCCAGTCCAGGGACTAATCTCAAAGAGACCCAGTACTTC. It yields the protein CASPGTNLKETQYF.

DNA for the CDR3: TGTGCCAGCAGGCAAGGGCTCGGGGAGCTGTTTTTT. This sequence encodes CASRQGLGELFF. The rearrangement uses TRBV28 and TRBJ2-2; no definite D call. V was trimmed by 6 bases and J by 7 bases, leaving 9 bases between them. Germline V gene sequence: CDR1 MDHEN, CDR2 SYDVKM. CDR3 length: 12 amino acids.

This clonotype was counted at least ten times. The V and J genes are TRBV20-1 and TRBJ2-3; 9 nucleotides match TRBD2. The CDR3 totals 17 residues. With 1 base clipped from V and 3 bases from J, the junction kept 11 bases outside the gene matches. Germline V gives CDR1 DFQATT, CDR2 SNEGSKA (reference sequence). The CDR3 nucleotides read TGCAGTGCTAGAGTTCCTCGTGGGGGACTAGCAACAGATACGCAGTATTTT. This gives the protein CSARVPRGGLATDTQYF.

CDR3 sequence reads: CASSQDHTGTDTQYF. In DNA form, the CDR3 reads TGCGCCAGCAGCCAAGATCATACGGGCACAGATACGCAGTATTTT. The chain joins TRBV4-1 to TRBJ2-3, with D unresolved. Germline CDR1 reads MGHRA; CDR2 reads YSYEKL. CDR3 length: 15 residues. V lost 0 bases and J lost 1, with 8 bases in between.

This clonotype has only a few counts. The rearrangement links TRBV7-2 to TRBJ2-3; D unclear. The CDR3 covers 14 residues. CDR1 and CDR2 from the germline V gene are SGHTA and FQGNSA. The germline V and J ends were trimmed by 5 bases and 3 bases, with 12 bases remaining between them. The CDR3 loop reads CASSPFGFTDTQYF. As DNA, the CDR3 is TGTGCCAGCAGCCCTTTTGGATTTACAGATACGCAGTATTTT. The full variable domain, with the rest looked up from reference TRBV7-2 and TRBJ2-3, is GAGVSQSPSNKVTEKGKDVELRCDPISGHTALYWYRQSLGQGLEFLIYFQGNSAPDKSGLPSDRFSAERTGGSVSTLTIQRTQQEDSAVYLCASSPFGFTDTQYFGPGTRLTVL.

This clonotype was detected a few times. Here the CDR3 reads CASKADRGLSEQYF. CDR3 sequence (DNA): TGTGCCAGCAAGGCGGACAGGGGGCTCTCCGAGCAGTACTTC. The rearrangement joins TRBV6-5 to TRBJ2-1, with 11 bases matching TRBD1. The DNA matches TRBJ2-7 better at its end, which makes the J call doubtful. There are 14 residues in the CDR3. Germline V CDR1 and CDR2: MNHEY, SVGAGI.

Only a few counts were recorded for this clonotype. This chain joins TRBV28 and TRBJ1-5; D unresolved. Germline CDR1 and CDR2: MDHEN and SYDVKM. CDR3 length equals 13 residues. V lost 2 bases and J 7 bases, leaving 9 bases between the germline ends. In DNA, the CDR3 is TGTGCCAGCAGTTTAGAGGTGGCCCAGCCCCAGCATTTT. Translated: CASSLEVAQPQHF.

The genes are TRBV20-1 and TRBJ2-5, with 7 bases fitting TRBD1. Germline-derived CDR1 and CDR2 are DFQATT and SNEGSKA (reference sequence). Trimming at V came to 3 bases and at J to 3 bases, leaving 4 bases not matched to a gene. The CDR3 sequence is 13 residues long. This chain's CDR3 is CSASPDREETQYF. The CDR3, as DNA: TGCAGTGCTAGCCCCGACAGGGAAGAGACCCAGTACTTC.

The CDR3 DNA sequence: TGCGCCAGCAGCTTGAAGTTGGGGGACATCCGATCTTTCTTT. It encodes CASSLKLGDIRSFF. The chain has TRBV5-1 and TRBJ1-1; possibly TRBD1 for D (6 bases). V was clipped by 1 base and J by 12 bases, with 19 bases between them. The CDR3 is 14 amino acids. In germline, CDR1 is SGHRS, CDR2 YFSETQ.

CDR3 residues: CSARSGASYNEQFF. The CDR3 nucleotides read TGCAGTGCTCGAAGCGGGGCCTCCTACAATGAGCAGTTCTTC. The chain links TRBV20-1 to TRBJ2-1; 7 nucleotides line up with TRBD2. With V trimmed by 5 bases and J by 0 bases, 4 bases remained unmatched. CDR1 is DFQATT and CDR2 is SNEGSKA in the germline V gene (reference sequence). The CDR3 has 14 amino acids.

This clonotype was found a few times. The chain carries TRBV18 and TRBJ1-1, with D possibly being TRBD1 (5 bases). In germline, CDR1 is KGHSH, CDR2 LQKENI. V was clipped by 6 bases and J by 4 bases, with 9 bases between them. The CDR3 consists of 12 residues. The CDR3 sequence is CASSTAGTEAFF. The DNA for the CDR3 is TGTGCCAGCTCGACAGCCGGCACTGAAGCTTTCTTT.

The V and J genes are TRBV7-9 and TRBJ1-1; 8 positions agree with TRBD1. Germline V gene data show CDR1 as SEHNR and CDR2 as FQNEAQ (reference sequence). This CDR3 region has 15 residues. After removal of 4 bases from V and 0 bases from J, the junction contained 4 bases not matched to a gene. The CDR3 DNA sequence: TGTGCCAGCAGCTCGAGGGGACAGGTGAACACTGAAGCTTTCTTT. It codes for CASSSRGQVNTEAFF.

The rearrangement joins TRBV29-1 to TRBJ2-5; the match to TRBD1 covers 8 bases. V trimming: 6 bases; J trimming: 5 bases; junction bases outside the gene matches: 8. The CDR3 is made up of 13 amino acids. Germline lookup yields CDR1 SQVTM and CDR2 ANQGSEA. The CDR3 loop reads CSVGTGAPETQYF. The CDR3 nucleotides are TGCAGCGTGGGGACAGGCGCCCCCGAGACCCAGTACTTC.

This clonotype was seen more than once but under ten times. This chain uses TRBV24-1 with TRBJ2-1; D remains unclear. This CDR3 has 13 amino acids. Germline V lookup: CDR1 KGHDR, CDR2 SFDVKD. Trimming stripped 5 bases from V and 4 bases from J, with 8 bases between. This CDR3 is CATSGDFYNEQFF. The CDR3 DNA reads as TGTGCCACCAGTGGGGATTTTTACAATGAGCAGTTCTTC.

This clonotype was detected only a few times. This chain uses TRBV5-5 with TRBJ2-5; D possibly corresponds to TRBD2 (6 bases). Trimming cost V 1 base and J 5 bases, with 12 bases left between them. Germline CDR1 and CDR2: SGHKS and YYEKEE (reference sequence). The CDR3 runs to 14 residues. The CDR3 loop is CASSLWEVSETQYF. As DNA, the CDR3 is TGTGCCAGCAGCTTGTGGGAGGTTTCGGAGACCCAGTACTTC.

The chain uses TRBV2 and TRBJ1-2, with D uncertain. This CDR3 comprises 14 residues. With 0 bases removed from V and 11 bases from J, the gap between germline ends came to 16 bases. Germline CDR1 SNHLY, CDR2 FYNNEI. DNA of the CDR3: TGTGCCAGCAGTGAAGCGCTTGGGGTCGTAGGGTACACCTTC. Translating gives CASSEALGVVGYTF.

This chain uses TRBV4-1 with TRBJ2-1; 12 positions match TRBD2. V shed 8 bases and J 2 bases; nucleotides not matched to a gene: 7. Germline V CDR1 and CDR2: MGHRA, YSYEKL. This CDR3 region has 16 residues. DNA for the CDR3: TGCGCCAGCGGTCCGACTAGCGGGAGCACCTACAATGAGCAGTTCTTC. Translation: CASGPTSGSTYNEQFF.

This chain links TRBV15 with TRBJ1-5; no reliable D call. The germline gives CDR1 LNHNV, CDR2 YYDKDF (reference sequence). The CDR3 contains 13 residues. V lost 5 bases to trimming and J lost 2 bases, with 7 bases between them. CDR3 coding DNA: TGTGCCACCAGCCAGACTGGCAATCAGCCCCAGCATTTT. It translates to CATSQTGNQPQHF.